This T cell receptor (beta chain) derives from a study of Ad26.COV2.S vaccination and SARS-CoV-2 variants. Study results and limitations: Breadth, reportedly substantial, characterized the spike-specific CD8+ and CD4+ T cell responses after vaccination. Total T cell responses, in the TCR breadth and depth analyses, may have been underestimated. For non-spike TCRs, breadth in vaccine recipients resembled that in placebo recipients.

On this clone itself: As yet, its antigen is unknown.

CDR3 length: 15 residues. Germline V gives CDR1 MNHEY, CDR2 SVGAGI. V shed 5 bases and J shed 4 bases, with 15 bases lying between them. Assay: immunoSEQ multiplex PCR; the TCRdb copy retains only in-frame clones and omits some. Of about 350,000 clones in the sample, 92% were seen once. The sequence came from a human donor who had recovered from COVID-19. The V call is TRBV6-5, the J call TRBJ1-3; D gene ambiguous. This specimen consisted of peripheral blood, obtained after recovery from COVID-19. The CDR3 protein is CASSTPWGVGNTIYF. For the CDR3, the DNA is TGTGCCAGCAGTACCCCATGGGGAGTGGGAAACACCATATATTTT.